These T cell receptor beta chains were read from a single sample in a study of blood T cell repertoires in COVID-19. Generated by immunoSEQ multiplex PCR, the TCRdb table keeps only in-frame clones and is missing some. The sample shows 200,000 or so clones, less than 90% of them seen only once. The sequenced material came from peripheral blood. These receptors were obtained from a man between 65 and 79 years old with active or convalescent COVID-19. Each CDR3 is given with its conserved first and last residue. D genes are given only for firm matches. Not all rows give a size; the values are once, few, many and, for expanded clones, a class.

V	J	D	size	CDR3	DNA
TRBV23-1	TRBJ1-5	.	.	CASRYSNQPQHF	TGCGCCAGCAGATATAGCAATCAGCCCCAGCATTTT
TRBV5-4	TRBJ1-4	TRBD1	.	CASSSGQGSEKLFF	TGTGCCAGCAGCTCTGGACAGGGTAGTGAAAAACTGTTTTTT
TRBV18	TRBJ2-5	.	.	CASSPQTAQETQYF	TGTGCCAGCTCACCACAGACAGCTCAAGAGACCCAGTACTTC
TRBV6-1	TRBJ1-5	.	.	CASSELAGGVVQPQHF	TGTGCCAGCAGTGAACTGGCCGGGGGTGTCGTTCAGCCCCAGCATTTT
TRBV5-1	TRBJ2-6	TRBD2	.	CASSLAGGGASGANVLTF	TGCGCCAGCAGCTTGGCCGGCGGGGGGGCCTCTGGGGCCAACGTCCTGACTTTC
TRBV2	TRBJ1-4	.	.	CASKEKQVEKLFF	TGTGCCAGCAAGGAGAAACAGGTCGAAAAACTGTTTTTT
TRBV27	TRBJ1-5	.	.	CASSLQGSNQPQHF	TGTGCCAGCAGTTTACAGGGGAGCAATCAGCCCCAGCATTTT
TRBV2	TRBJ2-7	.	once	CASSPLIEQYF	TGTGCCAGCAGTCCCCTTATCGAGCAGTACTTC
TRBV2	TRBJ2-5	TRBD2	.	CASSAIPSGTSGGARETQYF	TGTGCCAGCAGTGCCATACCTTCCGGGACTAGCGGGGGGGCCCGGGAGACCCAGTACTTC
TRBV5-1	TRBJ1-5	TRBD1	.	CASSPGTGDQPQHF	TGCGCCAGCAGCCCCGGGACAGGGGATCAGCCCCAGCATTTT
TRBV7-9	TRBJ2-3	.	.	CASAPSTDTDTQYF	TGTGCCAGCGCACCGAGCACCGACACGGATACGCAGTATTTT
TRBV30	TRBJ2-1	.	.	CAWSVRVGDTEEFF	TGTGCCTGGAGTGTACGAGTTGGGGACACCGAGGAGTTCTTC
TRBV7-8	TRBJ2-7	TRBD2	.	CASSSQTSGIYEQYF	TGTGCCAGCAGCTCCCAGACTAGCGGGATCTACGAGCAGTACTTC
TRBV25-1	TRBJ2-7	TRBD1	.	CASRETGGYEQYF	TGTGCCAGCAGGGAGACAGGGGGCTACGAGCAGTACTTC
TRBV28	TRBJ1-4	.	.	CASSLPYRATNEKLFF	TGTGCCAGCAGTTTACCCTACAGGGCGACTAATGAAAAACTGTTTTTT
TRBV28	TRBJ1-5	TRBD1	.	CASSFSDRGTPNQPQHF	TGTGCCAGCAGTTTCTCAGACAGGGGGACCCCCAATCAGCCCCAGCATTTT
TRBV4-1	TRBJ2-7	.	few	CASSPYGESYEQYF	TGCGCCAGCAGCCCCTACGGGGAATCCTACGAGCAGTACTTC
TRBV19	TRBJ2-1	TRBD1	few	CASSIGGTGGGEQFF	TGTGCCAGTAGTATCGGTGGGACAGGGGGAGGTGAGCAGTTCTTC
TRBV4-1	TRBJ2-7	TRBD1	.	CASSPGGEGFKDEQYF	TGCGCCAGCAGCCCAGGGGGCGAGGGCTTTAAGGACGAGCAGTACTTC
TRBV6-1	TRBJ2-7	.	.	CASSEARALAYEQYF	TGTGCCAGCAGTGAAGCGCGGGCATTAGCCTACGAGCAGTACTTC
TRBV5-8	TRBJ2-1	TRBD1	.	CASSRSRDRGMDEQFF	TGTGCCAGCAGCCGCTCGAGGGACAGGGGAATGGATGAGCAGTTCTTC
TRBV7-2	TRBJ1-3	.	.	CASSSHRAGSGNTIYF	TGTGCCAGCAGCTCCCACCGCGCAGGGTCTGGAAACACCATATATTTT